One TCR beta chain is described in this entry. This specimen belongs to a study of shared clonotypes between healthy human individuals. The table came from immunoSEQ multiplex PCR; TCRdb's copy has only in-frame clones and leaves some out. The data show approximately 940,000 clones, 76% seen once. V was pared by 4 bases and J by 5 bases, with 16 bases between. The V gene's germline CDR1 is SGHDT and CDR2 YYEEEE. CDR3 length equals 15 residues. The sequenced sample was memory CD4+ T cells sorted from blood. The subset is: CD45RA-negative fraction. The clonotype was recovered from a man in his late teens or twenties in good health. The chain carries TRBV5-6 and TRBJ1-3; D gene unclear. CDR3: CASSPAGVGRNTIYF. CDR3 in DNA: TGTGCCAGCAGCCCTGCAGGCGTCGGCAGAAACACCATATATTTT.